This T cell receptor beta chain was profiled in a study of cytomegalovirus exposure and HLA in healthy donors. As for the study in general: Membership in the Caucasian-associated ancestry cluster was found for about four fifths of approximately 380 genotyped donors.

In the PCR, 60 Vbeta and 13 Jbeta primers were used. Only in-frame clones appear in the TCRdb table, and some are missing; sequencing was by immunoSEQ multiplex PCR. The sample carries about 170,000 clones, 82% recorded once. Study-wide results and caveats: Prediction of most subjects' HLA-A and HLA-B alleles by TCR beta sequences was reportedly accurate.

The CDR3 totals 14 residues. CDR1 is SEHNR, CDR2 FQNEAQ, per germline (reference sequence). Comments on this clone: Its target is not known. A read error may account for a junction end that differs from germline.

Sequenced material: PBMCs. The sequence was obtained from a girl between 10 and 17 years old in good health and CMV-seropositive. The chain joins TRBV7-9 to TRBJ2-7; 8 nucleotides match TRBD2. As DNA, the CDR3 is TGTGCCAGCAGCCCTAGGACTAGCTCCCACGAGCAGTACTTC. Encoded protein: CASSPRTSSHEQYF.